These T cell receptor beta chains were read from a single sample in a study of CD8+ T cells in alopecia areata. Assay: immunoSEQ multiplex PCR; the TCRdb copy retains only in-frame clones and omits some. The repertoire has roughly 200,000 clones, roughly 60% of them found once; the top ten carry 1.5% to 2%. This specimen was CD4+ T cells sorted from blood, taken at week 0. The receptors were sampled from a human donor with alopecia areata. Each CDR3 is given with its conserved first and last residue. Fields, in order: CDR3 protein, CDR3 DNA, D gene, clone size, V gene, J gene. The D gene is left open where the match is weak. The size of a clone is reported for some rows only, either as once, few or many, or as a class for expanded clones.

CDR3 protein: CASSLTGLGGNIQYF
CDR3 DNA: TGTGCCAGCAGCCTCACCGGGCTAGGGGGAAACATTCAGTACTTC
D gene: -
clone size: -
V gene: TRBV14
J gene: TRBJ2-4

CDR3 protein: CACRRNTEAFF
CDR3 DNA: TGTGCCTGCCGCAGGAACACTGAAGCTTTCTTT
D gene: -
clone size: -
V gene: TRBV30
J gene: TRBJ1-1

CDR3 protein: CACSPGTHPYNEQFF
CDR3 DNA: TGTGCCTGTTCTCCCGGGACACATCCCTACAATGAGCAGTTCTTC
D gene: -
clone size: -
V gene: TRBV30
J gene: TRBJ2-1

CDR3 protein: CASSGYEQYF
CDR3 DNA: TGTGCCAGCAGTGGCTACGAGCAGTACTTC
D gene: -
clone size: -
V gene: TRBV6-1
J gene: TRBJ2-7

CDR3 protein: CAWNRGLYGYTF
CDR3 DNA: TGTGCCTGGAACAGGGGACTCTATGGCTACACCTTC
D gene: TRBD1
clone size: -
V gene: TRBV30
J gene: TRBJ1-2

CDR3 protein: CSVVRRDRGPEAFF
CDR3 DNA: TGCAGCGTTGTACGCCGGGACAGGGGCCCTGAAGCTTTCTTT
D gene: TRBD1
clone size: few
V gene: TRBV29-1
J gene: TRBJ1-1

CDR3 protein: CAWEDLLEETEAFF
CDR3 DNA: TGTGCCTGGGAGGACCTCTTAGAGGAGACTGAAGCTTTCTTT
D gene: -
clone size: -
V gene: TRBV30
J gene: TRBJ1-1

CDR3 protein: CASSQLDEQFF
CDR3 DNA: TGTGCCAGCAGCCAATTAGATGAGCAGTTCTTC
D gene: -
clone size: -
V gene: TRBV16
J gene: TRBJ2-1

CDR3 protein: CAWSGSVTGNTIYF
CDR3 DNA: TGTGCCTGGAGTGGTTCGGTAACTGGAAACACCATATATTTT
D gene: -
clone size: -
V gene: TRBV30
J gene: TRBJ1-3

CDR3 protein: CASSQYGTSGRETQYF
CDR3 DNA: TGTGCCAGCAGCCAGTATGGGACTAGCGGTCGGGAGACCCAGTACTTC
D gene: TRBD2
clone size: -
V gene: TRBV7-2
J gene: TRBJ2-5

CDR3 protein: CSVKSGTEAFF
CDR3 DNA: TGCAGCGTGAAATCGGGGACTGAAGCTTTCTTT
D gene: -
clone size: -
V gene: TRBV29-1
J gene: TRBJ1-1

CDR3 protein: CASSDWTDFSNQPQHF
CDR3 DNA: TGTGCCAGCAGTGACTGGACAGACTTTAGCAATCAGCCCCAGCATTTT
D gene: -
clone size: -
V gene: TRBV2
J gene: TRBJ1-5

CDR3 protein: CSVVTSGGPQETQYF
CDR3 DNA: TGCAGCGTTGTGACTAGCGGGGGACCCCAAGAGACCCAGTACTTC
D gene: TRBD2
clone size: -
V gene: TRBV29-1
J gene: TRBJ2-5

CDR3 protein: CASTTPARQGGDEQFF
CDR3 DNA: TGTGCCAGCACCACTCCAGCCCGACAGGGGGGAGATGAGCAGTTCTTC
D gene: TRBD1
clone size: -
V gene: TRBV11-3
J gene: TRBJ2-1

CDR3 protein: CSARDQAGYTF
CDR3 DNA: TGCAGTGCTAGAGATCAAGCCGGCTACACCTTC
D gene: -
clone size: -
V gene: TRBV20-1
J gene: TRBJ1-2

CDR3 protein: CAWNIGQGRYNEQFF
CDR3 DNA: TGTGCCTGGAACATAGGACAGGGTCGCTACAATGAGCAGTTCTTC
D gene: TRBD1
clone size: -
V gene: TRBV30
J gene: TRBJ2-1

CDR3 protein: CASSLAGAGRADTQYF
CDR3 DNA: TGCGCCAGCAGCTTGGCCGGGGCGGGGAGGGCAGATACGCAGTATTTT
D gene: TRBD2
clone size: -
V gene: TRBV5-1
J gene: TRBJ2-3

CDR3 protein: CSVPGGTYGYTF
CDR3 DNA: TGCAGCGTCCCGGGGGGAACCTATGGCTACACCTTC
D gene: -
clone size: -
V gene: TRBV29-1
J gene: TRBJ1-2

CDR3 protein: CASTPPGVGGNTEAFF
CDR3 DNA: TGTGCCAGCACCCCGCCAGGGGTCGGGGGTAACACTGAAGCTTTCTTT
D gene: -
clone size: -
V gene: TRBV25-1
J gene: TRBJ1-1

CDR3 protein: CSVEASGTEAFF
CDR3 DNA: TGCAGCGTTGAGGCCTCCGGAACTGAAGCTTTCTTT
D gene: -
clone size: few
V gene: TRBV29-1
J gene: TRBJ1-1

CDR3 protein: CSVVGQLNTEAFF
CDR3 DNA: TGCAGCGTTGTCGGTCAACTGAACACTGAAGCTTTCTTT
D gene: -
clone size: -
V gene: TRBV29-1
J gene: TRBJ1-1

CDR3 protein: CASSMRGAFNQPQHF
CDR3 DNA: TGTGCCAGTAGTATGCGGGGGGCCTTCAATCAGCCCCAGCATTTT
D gene: -
clone size: -
V gene: TRBV19
J gene: TRBJ1-5

CDR3 protein: CASRGAGGQSDTQYF
CDR3 DNA: TGTGCCAGCAGGGGTGCGGGGGGGCAGTCCGATACGCAGTATTTT
D gene: TRBD2
clone size: -
V gene: TRBV7-2
J gene: TRBJ2-3

CDR3 protein: CSVEGQGNTEAFF
CDR3 DNA: TGCAGCGTTGAAGGACAGGGAAACACTGAAGCTTTCTTT
D gene: TRBD1
clone size: few
V gene: TRBV29-1
J gene: TRBJ1-1

CDR3 protein: CASSLAETQYF
CDR3 DNA: TGTGCCAGCAGTTTGGCGGAGACCCAGTACTTC
D gene: -
clone size: few
V gene: TRBV5-6
J gene: TRBJ2-5

CDR3 protein: CASTAGDQPQHF
CDR3 DNA: TGTGCCAGTACCGCTGGGGACCAGCCCCAGCATTTT
D gene: -
clone size: -
V gene: TRBV6-6
J gene: TRBJ1-5

CDR3 protein: CASRQGLNSPLHF
CDR3 DNA: TGTGCCAGCAGACAGGGTCTTAATTCACCCCTCCACTTT
D gene: -
clone size: -
V gene: TRBV6-5
J gene: TRBJ1-6

CDR3 protein: CASSEQRVSPNYGYTF
CDR3 DNA: TGTGCCAGCAGTGAGCAGAGGGTATCTCCTAACTATGGCTACACCTTC
D gene: -
clone size: -
V gene: TRBV25-1
J gene: TRBJ1-2

CDR3 protein: CASSDRGYGYTF
CDR3 DNA: TGTGCCTCTTCGGACAGGGGTTATGGCTACACCTTC
D gene: TRBD1
clone size: -
V gene: TRBV30
J gene: TRBJ1-2

CDR3 protein: CASSQGAHQGRGETQYF
CDR3 DNA: TGCGCCAGCAGCCAAGGGGCTCACCAGGGCCGAGGAGAGACCCAGTACTTC
D gene: -
clone size: -
V gene: TRBV4-3
J gene: TRBJ2-5

CDR3 protein: CASSSGLAGEIEIQYF
CDR3 DNA: TGCGCCAGCAGCTCGGGACTAGCGGGGGAGATCGAGATTCAGTACTTC
D gene: TRBD2
clone size: few
V gene: TRBV5-1
J gene: TRBJ2-4

CDR3 protein: CASSVVNGAGETQYF
CDR3 DNA: TGTGCCAGCAGCGTAGTTAACGGGGCCGGGGAGACCCAGTACTTC
D gene: -
clone size: few
V gene: TRBV9
J gene: TRBJ2-5

CDR3 protein: CATSSDLWSPLHF
CDR3 DNA: TGTGCCACCAGCAGCGACCTATGGTCACCCCTCCACTTT
D gene: -
clone size: -
V gene: TRBV15
J gene: TRBJ1-6

CDR3 protein: CASSPGQLYTDTQYF
CDR3 DNA: TGTGCCAGCAGCCCAGGACAGTTGTACACAGATACGCAGTATTTT
D gene: -
clone size: -
V gene: TRBV11-2
J gene: TRBJ2-3

CDR3 protein: CASSLIGEPGPNGKLFF
CDR3 DNA: TGCGCCAGCAGCTTGATTGGGGAACCGGGCCCAAACGGAAAACTGTTTTTT
D gene: -
clone size: -
V gene: TRBV5-1
J gene: TRBJ1-4

CDR3 protein: CASSLETGGNEKLFF
CDR3 DNA: TGTGCCAGCAGCTTAGAGACAGGGGGCAACGAAAAACTGTTTTTT
D gene: TRBD1
clone size: -
V gene: TRBV7-9
J gene: TRBJ1-4

CDR3 protein: CASSLRTVSSYNEQFF
CDR3 DNA: TGTGCCAGCAGCCTTAGGACGGTCAGCTCCTACAATGAGCAGTTCTTC
D gene: -
clone size: -
V gene: TRBV11-3
J gene: TRBJ2-1

CDR3 protein: CSASRSAVETQYF
CDR3 DNA: TGCAGCGCTTCCCGAAGTGCAGTGGAGACCCAGTACTTC
D gene: -
clone size: -
V gene: TRBV29-1
J gene: TRBJ2-5

CDR3 protein: CSLQVRDRELSEYF
CDR3 DNA: TGCAGCCTGCAGGTCCGGGACAGGGAACTATCCGAGTACTTC
D gene: TRBD1
clone size: once
V gene: TRBV29-1
J gene: TRBJ2-4

CDR3 protein: CASSQGGIGRKAFF
CDR3 DNA: TGTGCCAGCAGCCAAGGGGGGATTGGAAGGAAGGCTTTCTTT
D gene: -
clone size: few
V gene: TRBV5-5
J gene: TRBJ1-1

CDR3 protein: CASSVQPGQVNTGELFF
CDR3 DNA: TGTGCCAGCAGCGTACAACCGGGACAGGTGAACACCGGGGAGCTGTTTTTT
D gene: TRBD1
clone size: -
V gene: TRBV9
J gene: TRBJ2-2

CDR3 protein: CSVGFAGGTEAFF
CDR3 DNA: TGCAGCGTTGGTTTTGCAGGGGGAACTGAAGCTTTCTTT
D gene: TRBD1
clone size: -
V gene: TRBV29-1
J gene: TRBJ1-1

CDR3 protein: CSAARGASGNTIYF
CDR3 DNA: TGCAGCGCAGCACGAGGGGCCTCTGGAAACACCATATATTTT
D gene: -
clone size: once
V gene: TRBV29-1
J gene: TRBJ1-3

CDR3 protein: CASRPLTGGVSSYNSPLHF
CDR3 DNA: TGTGCCAGCAGGCCCCTAACAGGCGGAGTCAGCTCCTATAATTCACCCCTCCACTTT
D gene: -
clone size: few
V gene: TRBV27
J gene: TRBJ1-6

CDR3 protein: CSVEGTRSADTQYF
CDR3 DNA: TGCAGCGTTGAGGGTACCAGAAGCGCAGATACGCAGTATTTT
D gene: -
clone size: few
V gene: TRBV29-1
J gene: TRBJ2-3